This T cell receptor (beta chain) was captured in a study of blood T cell repertoires in COVID-19. Study at large: There were acute and convalescent COVID-19 samples, and they came from the United States, Italy and Spain.

From germline, CDR1 is MNHEY and CDR2 SVGAGI. This CDR3 is 12 amino acids long. Comments on this clone: Relative to the germline gene, one junction end is altered; a read error may explain this.

Per the original methods: Scientists estimated how many nucleated cells there were by amplifying reference gene primers. Some clones are missing from TCRdb's copy, which holds only in-frame ones; the method was immunoSEQ multiplex PCR. V, J and clone size are taken as reported in that table, and D and trimming were inferred from the DNA itself. The sample comprises roughly 25,000 clones, 80% to 90% of which are singletons, and less than 20% rests with the top ten. This receptor was obtained from a woman at least 80 years old with acute or convalescent COVID-19. Sample: peripheral blood. The chain employs TRBV6-5 and TRBJ1-2, with TRBD1 identical over 7 bases. CDR3 residues: CVSSRGQYGYTF. The CDR3 bases are TGTGTCAGCAGCCGGGGACAGTATGGCTACACCTTC.